This TCR beta chain was documented in a study of blood T cell repertoires in COVID-19. On the study more broadly: From T cells, B-cell-depleted T cells, or PBMCs came the material, which was cDNA or gDNA.

Data came from immunoSEQ multiplex PCR; TCRdb stores just in-frame clones and leaves some out. This table has 400,000 to 550,000 clones, 75% to 90% appearing once. This clone has more than one count but fewer than ten. CDR1 is SNHLY and CDR2 is FYNNEI in the germline V gene. The CDR3 sequence is 12 residues long. Trimming left V 4 bases short and J 6 bases short, with 8 bases between. The material sequenced was peripheral blood. The origin of this receptor is a woman aged 25 to 39 with acute or convalescent COVID-19. The chain has TRBV2 and TRBJ2-3; D is ambiguous. CDR3 nucleotides: TGTGCCAGCAGTGCCACCCGGGATACGCAGTATTTT. It encodes CASSATRDTQYF.